This TCR beta chain derives from a study of blood T cell repertoires in COVID-19 (dated by TCRdb to the early 2020s). About the investigation overall: Samples covering the acute and convalescent phases of COVID-19 were provided by collaborators in the United States, Italy and Spain. The sample metadata nearly always contained a de-identified subject ID, COVID-19 status, age in years and sex. HLA class I and class II types, where available, came from metadata supplied by the sample provider rather than from assay-based typing. The material from the prospective study consisted of cDNA or gDNA derived from T cells, B-cell-depleted T cells, or PBMCs. The samples were drawn from the first 160 participants of the ongoing ImmuneRACE study and from under 1,500 subjects provided by 6 global collaborators. The repertoires were made available in a free public database intended to serve as a resource for research on the immune response to SARS-CoV-2. The dataset comprised deeply sampled blood TCRbeta repertoires from subjects exposed to, actively infected with, or recovered from COVID-19. Overall results and qualifications from the work: Clinical and demographic metadata were provided uncurated, with the amount varying by source and participant.

This clone appeared a few times. Its antigen is currently not known. The sample holds no much larger clone one base away, and base qualities are not on file. Each collaborating institution followed its own protocols to collect whole blood in K2EDTA tubes. For TCRbeta analysis, collaborator samples were shipped as frozen whole blood, as isolated PBMCs, or as DNA extracted from either sample type. CDR3 length: 13 amino acids, cysteine to phenylalanine. The retained sequence is limited to the CDR3, 39 bases, with the frame set at the first base. The junction shows trimming of 0 bases on V and 6 bases on J, plus 3 bases between the germline ends. Reading the germline V gene gives CDR1 MGHRA and CDR2 YSYEKL. The immunoSEQ Assay, a bias-controlled multiplex PCR, was used to amplify TCRbeta CDR3 regions from genomic DNA. Processing in the source paper ran as follows. Within the assay, amplification of reference gene primers was used to estimate how many nucleated cells each sample contained. To quantify the absolute abundance of each unique TCRbeta CDR3 rearrangement, sequence reads were collapsed and filtered. For each sample, productive Simpson clonality was calculated as the square root of Simpson's diversity index over productive rearrangements. This is the immuneACCESS table as TCRdb keeps it, with only in-frame sequences that have V and J called. A part of the clones is gone; compared with another copy, unresolved V genes explain less than half, and the rest is unexplained. V and J calls and clone size are those listed in that table; D and trimming were worked out from the DNA. This sample lists roughly 130,000 clones; 80% to 90% were detected once. The ten biggest clones cover 10% to 13% of the sample.

Sequencing input: peripheral blood. The receptor's source is a man in his 60s with active or convalescent COVID-19. The receptor chain draws on TRBV4-1 and TRBJ1-6; a confident D gene designation cannot be given. The bases are TGCGCCAGCAGCCAAGAGCGTAATTCACCCCTCCACTTT. This gives the protein CASSQERNSPLHF.